This T cell receptor beta chain derives from a study of molecular identifiers for immune sequencing clone quantification. TCRdb used MiXCR to reprocess the PCR reads, holding one entry per CDR3 protein. The top ten hold 1.4% to 1.5% of the sample, which has approximately 60,000 distinct CDR3 sequences, under 20% seen once. Naive CD8 libraries came from around 18,000 to 910,000 sorted cells with 10%, 30% or 50% RNA. This clonotype has at least ten counts. Its antigen is not known. Study-level findings and limits: Over 99% of effector molecules, yet under 1% of naive-cell molecules, were held by clones above 20 RNA copies.

The CDR3 contains 14 residues. Germline CDR1 reads DFQATT; CDR2 reads SNEGSKA (reference sequence). The germline V and J ends were trimmed by 0 bases and 1 base, with 7 bases remaining between them. The clonotype originates from a human donor in good health. Some libraries in this study had Jurkat cell RNA spiked in. The gene calls are TRBV20-1 and TRBJ1-5; D not certain. The sequenced sample consisted of naive CD8+ T cells from blood, with Jurkat cell RNA spiked in. Documented subset: FACS-sorted CD8+CD4-CCR7+CD45RA+ naive T cells. In DNA, the CDR3 is TGCAGTGCTAGAGAGCCGGGGAGCAATCAGCCCCAGCATTTT. This codes for CSAREPGSNQPQHF.